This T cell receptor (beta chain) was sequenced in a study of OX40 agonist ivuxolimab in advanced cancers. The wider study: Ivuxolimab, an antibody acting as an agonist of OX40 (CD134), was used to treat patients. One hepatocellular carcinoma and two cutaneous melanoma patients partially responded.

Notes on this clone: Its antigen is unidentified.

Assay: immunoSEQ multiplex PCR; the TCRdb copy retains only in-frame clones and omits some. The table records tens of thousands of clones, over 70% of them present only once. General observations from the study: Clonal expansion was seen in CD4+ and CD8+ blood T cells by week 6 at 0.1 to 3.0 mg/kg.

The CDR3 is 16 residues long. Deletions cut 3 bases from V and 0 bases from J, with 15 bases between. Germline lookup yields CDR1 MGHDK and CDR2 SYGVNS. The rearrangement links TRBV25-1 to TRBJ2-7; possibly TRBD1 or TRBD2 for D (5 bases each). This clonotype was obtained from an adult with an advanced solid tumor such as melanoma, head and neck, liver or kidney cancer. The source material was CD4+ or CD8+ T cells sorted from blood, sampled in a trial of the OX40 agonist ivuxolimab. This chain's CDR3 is CASSDQGAGPSYEQYF. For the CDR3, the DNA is TGTGCCAGCAGTGATCAAGGGGCGGGCCCCTCCTACGAGCAGTACTTC.